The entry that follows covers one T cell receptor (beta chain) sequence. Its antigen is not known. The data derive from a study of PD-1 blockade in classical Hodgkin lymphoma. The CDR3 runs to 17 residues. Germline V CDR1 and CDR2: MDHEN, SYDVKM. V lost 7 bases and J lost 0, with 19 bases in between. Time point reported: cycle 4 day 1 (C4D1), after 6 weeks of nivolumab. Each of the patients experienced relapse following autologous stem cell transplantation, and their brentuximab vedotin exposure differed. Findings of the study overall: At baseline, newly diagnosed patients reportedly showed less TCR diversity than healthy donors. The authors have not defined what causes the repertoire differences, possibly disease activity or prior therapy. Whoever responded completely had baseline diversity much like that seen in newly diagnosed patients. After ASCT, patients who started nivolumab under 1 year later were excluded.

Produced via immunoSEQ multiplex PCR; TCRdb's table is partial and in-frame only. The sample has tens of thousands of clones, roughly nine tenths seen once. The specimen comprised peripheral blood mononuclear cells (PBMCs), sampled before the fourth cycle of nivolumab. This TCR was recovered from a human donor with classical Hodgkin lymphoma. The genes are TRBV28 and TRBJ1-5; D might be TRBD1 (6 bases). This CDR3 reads CASTLTGQQYSNQPQHF. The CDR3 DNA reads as TGTGCCAGCACCCTTACAGGACAGCAATATAGCAATCAGCCCCAGCATTTT.